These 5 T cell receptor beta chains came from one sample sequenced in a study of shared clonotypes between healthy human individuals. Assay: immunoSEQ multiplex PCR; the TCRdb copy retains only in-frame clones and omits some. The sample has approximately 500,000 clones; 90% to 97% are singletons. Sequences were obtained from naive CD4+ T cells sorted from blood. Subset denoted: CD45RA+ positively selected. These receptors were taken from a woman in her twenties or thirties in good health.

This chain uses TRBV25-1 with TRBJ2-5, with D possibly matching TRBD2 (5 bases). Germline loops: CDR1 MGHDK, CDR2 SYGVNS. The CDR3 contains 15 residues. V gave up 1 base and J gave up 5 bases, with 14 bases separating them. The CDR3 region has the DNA TGTGCCAGCAGTGAATTTGAAGGGAGAGGCGAGACCCAGTACTTC. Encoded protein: CASSEFEGRGETQYF.

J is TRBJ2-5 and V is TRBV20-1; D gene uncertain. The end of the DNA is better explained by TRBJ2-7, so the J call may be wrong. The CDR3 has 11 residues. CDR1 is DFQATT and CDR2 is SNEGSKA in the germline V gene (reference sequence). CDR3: CSARGVREQYF. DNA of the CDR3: TGCAGTGCTAGAGGGGTGCGCGAGCAGTACTTC.

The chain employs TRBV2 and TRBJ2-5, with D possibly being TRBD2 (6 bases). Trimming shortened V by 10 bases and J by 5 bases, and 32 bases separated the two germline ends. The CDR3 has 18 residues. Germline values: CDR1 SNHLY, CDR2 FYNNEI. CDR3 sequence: CANLPRPEGTPRRETQYF. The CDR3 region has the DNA TGTGCCAACCTCCCTCGACCCGAGGGGACTCCTAGGAGGGAGACCCAGTACTTC.

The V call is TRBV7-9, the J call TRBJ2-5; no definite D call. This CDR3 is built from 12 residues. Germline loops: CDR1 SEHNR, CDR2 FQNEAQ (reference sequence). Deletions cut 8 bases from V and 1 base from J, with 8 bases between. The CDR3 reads CASVPRQETQYF. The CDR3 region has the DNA TGTGCCAGCGTTCCCCGCCAAGAGACCCAGTACTTC.

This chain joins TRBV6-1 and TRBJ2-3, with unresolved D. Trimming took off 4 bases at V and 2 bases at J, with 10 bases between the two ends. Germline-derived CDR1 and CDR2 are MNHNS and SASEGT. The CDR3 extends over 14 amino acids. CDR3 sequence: CASSAWTATDTQYF. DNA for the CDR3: TGTGCCAGCAGTGCCTGGACCGCCACAGATACGCAGTATTTT.